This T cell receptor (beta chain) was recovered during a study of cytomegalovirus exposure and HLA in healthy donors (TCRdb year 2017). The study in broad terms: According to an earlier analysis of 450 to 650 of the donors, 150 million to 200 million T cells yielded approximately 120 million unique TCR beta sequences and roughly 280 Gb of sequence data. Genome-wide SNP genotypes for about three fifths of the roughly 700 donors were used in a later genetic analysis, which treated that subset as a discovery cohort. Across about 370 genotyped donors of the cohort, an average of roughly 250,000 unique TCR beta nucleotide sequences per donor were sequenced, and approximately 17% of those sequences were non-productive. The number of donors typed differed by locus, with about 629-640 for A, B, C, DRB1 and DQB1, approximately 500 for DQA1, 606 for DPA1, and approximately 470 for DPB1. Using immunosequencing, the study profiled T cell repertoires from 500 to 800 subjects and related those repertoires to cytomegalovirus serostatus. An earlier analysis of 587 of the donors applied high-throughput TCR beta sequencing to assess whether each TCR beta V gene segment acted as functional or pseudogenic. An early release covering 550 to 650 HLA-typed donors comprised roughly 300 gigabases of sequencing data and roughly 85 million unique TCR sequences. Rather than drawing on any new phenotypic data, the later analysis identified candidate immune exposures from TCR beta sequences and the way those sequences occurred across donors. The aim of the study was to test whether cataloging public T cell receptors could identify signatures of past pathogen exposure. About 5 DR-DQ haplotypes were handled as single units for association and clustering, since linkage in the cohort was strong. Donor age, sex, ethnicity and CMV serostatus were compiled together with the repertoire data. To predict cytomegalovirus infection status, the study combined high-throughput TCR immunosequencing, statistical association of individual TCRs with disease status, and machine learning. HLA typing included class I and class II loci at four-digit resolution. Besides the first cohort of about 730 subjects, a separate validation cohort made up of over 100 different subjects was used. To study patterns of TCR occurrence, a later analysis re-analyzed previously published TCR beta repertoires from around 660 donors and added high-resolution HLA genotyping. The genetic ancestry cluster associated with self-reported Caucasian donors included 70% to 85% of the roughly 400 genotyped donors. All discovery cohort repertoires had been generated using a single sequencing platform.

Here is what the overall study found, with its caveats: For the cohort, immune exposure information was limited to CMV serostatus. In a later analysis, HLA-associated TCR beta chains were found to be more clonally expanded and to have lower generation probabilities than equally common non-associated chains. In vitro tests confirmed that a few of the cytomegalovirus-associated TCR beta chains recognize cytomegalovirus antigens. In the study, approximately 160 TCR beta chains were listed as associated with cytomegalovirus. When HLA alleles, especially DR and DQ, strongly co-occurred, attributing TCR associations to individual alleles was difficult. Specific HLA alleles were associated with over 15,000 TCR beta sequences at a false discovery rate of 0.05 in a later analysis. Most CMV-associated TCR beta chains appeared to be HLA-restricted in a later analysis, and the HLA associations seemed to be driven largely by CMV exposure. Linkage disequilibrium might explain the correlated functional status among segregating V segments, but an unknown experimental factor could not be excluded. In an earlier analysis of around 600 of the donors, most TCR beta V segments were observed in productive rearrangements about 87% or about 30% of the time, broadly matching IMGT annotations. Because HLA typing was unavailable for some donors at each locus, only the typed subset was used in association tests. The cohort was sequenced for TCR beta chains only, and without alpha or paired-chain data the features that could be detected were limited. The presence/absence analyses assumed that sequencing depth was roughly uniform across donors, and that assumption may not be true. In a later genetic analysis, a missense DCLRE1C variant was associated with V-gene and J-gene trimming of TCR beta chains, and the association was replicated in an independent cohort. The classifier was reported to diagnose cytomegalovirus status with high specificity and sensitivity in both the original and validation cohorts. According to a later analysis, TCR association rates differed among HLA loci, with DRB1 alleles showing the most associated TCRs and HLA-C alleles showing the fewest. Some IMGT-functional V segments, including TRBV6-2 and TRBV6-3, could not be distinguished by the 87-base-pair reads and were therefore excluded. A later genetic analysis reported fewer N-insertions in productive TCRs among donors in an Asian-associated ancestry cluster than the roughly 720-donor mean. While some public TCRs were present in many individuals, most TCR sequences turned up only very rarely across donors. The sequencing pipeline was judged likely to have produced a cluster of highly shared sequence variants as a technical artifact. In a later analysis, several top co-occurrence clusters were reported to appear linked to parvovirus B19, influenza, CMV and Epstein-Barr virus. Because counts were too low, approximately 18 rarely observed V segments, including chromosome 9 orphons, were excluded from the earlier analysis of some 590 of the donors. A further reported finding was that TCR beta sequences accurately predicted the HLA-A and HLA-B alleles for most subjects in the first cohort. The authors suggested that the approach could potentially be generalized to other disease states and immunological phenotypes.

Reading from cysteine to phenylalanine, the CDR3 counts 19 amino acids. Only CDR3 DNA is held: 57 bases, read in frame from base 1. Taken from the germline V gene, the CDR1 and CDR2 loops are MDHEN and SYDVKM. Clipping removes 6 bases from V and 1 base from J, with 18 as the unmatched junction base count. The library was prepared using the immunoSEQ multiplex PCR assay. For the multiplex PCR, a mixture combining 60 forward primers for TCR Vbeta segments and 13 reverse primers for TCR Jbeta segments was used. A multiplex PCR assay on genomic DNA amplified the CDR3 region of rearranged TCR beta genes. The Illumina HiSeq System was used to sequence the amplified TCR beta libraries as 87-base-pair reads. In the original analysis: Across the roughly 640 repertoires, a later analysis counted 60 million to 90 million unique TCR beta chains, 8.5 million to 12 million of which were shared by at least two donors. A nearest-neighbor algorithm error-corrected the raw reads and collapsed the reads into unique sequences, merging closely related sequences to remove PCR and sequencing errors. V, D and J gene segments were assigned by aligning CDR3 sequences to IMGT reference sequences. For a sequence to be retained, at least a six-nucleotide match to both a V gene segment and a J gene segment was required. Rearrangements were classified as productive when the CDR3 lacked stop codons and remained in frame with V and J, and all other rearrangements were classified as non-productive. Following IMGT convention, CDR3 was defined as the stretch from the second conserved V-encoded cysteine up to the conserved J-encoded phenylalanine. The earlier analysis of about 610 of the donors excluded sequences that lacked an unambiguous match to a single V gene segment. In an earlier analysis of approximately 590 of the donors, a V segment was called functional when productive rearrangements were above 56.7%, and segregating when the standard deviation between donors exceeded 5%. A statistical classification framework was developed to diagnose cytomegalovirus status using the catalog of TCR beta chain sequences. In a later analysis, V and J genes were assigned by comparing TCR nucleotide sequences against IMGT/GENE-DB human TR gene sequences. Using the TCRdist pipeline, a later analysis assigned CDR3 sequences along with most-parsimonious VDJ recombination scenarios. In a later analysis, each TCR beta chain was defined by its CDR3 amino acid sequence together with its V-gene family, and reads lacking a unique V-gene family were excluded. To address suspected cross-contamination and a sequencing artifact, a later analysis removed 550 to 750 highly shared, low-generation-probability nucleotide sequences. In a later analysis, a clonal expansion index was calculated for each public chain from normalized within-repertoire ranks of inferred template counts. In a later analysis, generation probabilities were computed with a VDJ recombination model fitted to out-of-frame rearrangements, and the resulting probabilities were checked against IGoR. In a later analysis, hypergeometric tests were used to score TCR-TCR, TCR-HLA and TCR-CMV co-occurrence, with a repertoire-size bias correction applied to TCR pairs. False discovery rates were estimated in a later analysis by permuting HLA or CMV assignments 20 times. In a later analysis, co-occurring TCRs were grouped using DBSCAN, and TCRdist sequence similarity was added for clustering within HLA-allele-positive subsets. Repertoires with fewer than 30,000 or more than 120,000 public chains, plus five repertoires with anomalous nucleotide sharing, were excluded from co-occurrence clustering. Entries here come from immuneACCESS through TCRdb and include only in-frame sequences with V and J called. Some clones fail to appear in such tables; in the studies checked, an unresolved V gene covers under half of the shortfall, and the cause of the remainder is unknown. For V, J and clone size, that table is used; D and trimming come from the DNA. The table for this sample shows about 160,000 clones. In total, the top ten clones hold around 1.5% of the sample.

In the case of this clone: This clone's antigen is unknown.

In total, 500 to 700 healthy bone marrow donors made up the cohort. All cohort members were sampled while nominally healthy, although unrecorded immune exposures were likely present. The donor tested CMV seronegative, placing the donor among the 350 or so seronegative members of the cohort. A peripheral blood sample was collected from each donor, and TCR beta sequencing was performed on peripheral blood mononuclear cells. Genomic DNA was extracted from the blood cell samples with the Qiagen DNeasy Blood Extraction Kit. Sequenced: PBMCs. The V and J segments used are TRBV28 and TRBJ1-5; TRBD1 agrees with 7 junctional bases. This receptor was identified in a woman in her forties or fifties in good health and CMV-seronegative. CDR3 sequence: CASREPGQRLLRSNQPQHF. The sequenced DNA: TGTGCCAGCAGGGAACCGGGACAGCGGCTCCTCCGGAGCAATCAGCCCCAGCATTTT.